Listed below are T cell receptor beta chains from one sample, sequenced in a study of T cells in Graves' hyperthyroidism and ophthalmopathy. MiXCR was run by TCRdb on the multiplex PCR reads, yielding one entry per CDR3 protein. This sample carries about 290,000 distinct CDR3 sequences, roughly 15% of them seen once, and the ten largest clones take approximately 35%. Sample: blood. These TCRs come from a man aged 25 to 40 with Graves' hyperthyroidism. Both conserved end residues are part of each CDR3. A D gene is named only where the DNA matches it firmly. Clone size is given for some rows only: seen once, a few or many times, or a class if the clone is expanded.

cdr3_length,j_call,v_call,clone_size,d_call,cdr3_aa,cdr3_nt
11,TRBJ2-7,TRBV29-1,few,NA,CSVEEDYEQYF,TGCAGCGTTGAAGAGGACTACGAGCAGTACTTC
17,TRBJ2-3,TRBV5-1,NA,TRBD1,CASSRSGETGVTDTQYF,TGTGCCAGCAGCCGATCGGGTGAGACAGGGGTGACAGATACGCAGTATTTT
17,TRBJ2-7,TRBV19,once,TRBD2,CASSIGFGAGEDYEQYF,TGTGCCAGTAGTATCGGGTTTGGGGCGGGAGAAGACTACGAGCAGTACTTC
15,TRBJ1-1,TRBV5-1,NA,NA,CASSLEAPADTEAFF,TGCGCCAGCAGCTTGGAAGCCCCGGCGGACACTGAAGCTTTCTTT
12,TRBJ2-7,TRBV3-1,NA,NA,CASSHEGGKQYF,TGTGCCAGCAGCCACGAAGGCGGGAAGCAGTACTTC
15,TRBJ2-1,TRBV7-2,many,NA,CASSKHWGGDNEQFF,TGTGCCAGCAGCAAGCATTGGGGTGGGGACAATGAGCAGTTCTTC
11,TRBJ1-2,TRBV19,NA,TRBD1,CASNRGWGYTF,TGTGCCAGCAACAGGGGTTGGGGCTACACCTTC
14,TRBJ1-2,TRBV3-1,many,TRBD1,CASSPETGNYGYTF,TGTGCCAGCAGCCCCGAGACAGGGAACTATGGCTACACCTTC
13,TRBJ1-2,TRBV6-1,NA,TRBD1,CASSITGDYGYTF,TGTGCCAGCAGCATTACAGGGGACTATGGCTACACCTTC
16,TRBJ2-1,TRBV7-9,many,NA,CASSPPTTRSYNEQFF,TGTGCCAGCAGTCCACCGACCACCCGCTCCTACAATGAGCAGTTCTTC
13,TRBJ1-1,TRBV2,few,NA,CASRSREGAEAFF,TGTGCCAGCAGAAGCCGGGAGGGCGCTGAAGCTTTCTTT
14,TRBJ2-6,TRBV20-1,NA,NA,CSAGAGSGANVLTF,TGCAGTGCTGGTGCGGGGTCTGGGGCCAACGTCCTGACTTTC
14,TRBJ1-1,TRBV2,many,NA,CASSEAGGGAEAFF,TGTGCCAGCAGTGAAGCTGGTGGAGGGGCTGAAGCTTTCTTT
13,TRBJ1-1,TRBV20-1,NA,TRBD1,CSARADRGPEAFF,TGCAGTGCTAGGGCTGACAGGGGGCCTGAAGCTTTCTTT
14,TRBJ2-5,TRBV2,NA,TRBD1,CASSETGQGGGKYF,TGTGCCAGCAGTGAGACGGGACAGGGAGGAGGAAAGTACTTC
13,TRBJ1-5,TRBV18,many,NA,CASSTGGDQPQHF,TGTGCCAGCTCAACCGGGGGGGATCAGCCCCAGCATTTT
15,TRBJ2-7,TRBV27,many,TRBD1,CASSLQRDRGNEQYF,TGTGCCAGCAGTTTACAACGGGACAGGGGTAACGAGCAGTACTTC
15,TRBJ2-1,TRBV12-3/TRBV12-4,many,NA,CASSLWGSLNNEQFF,TGTGCCAGCAGTTTATGGGGTAGCCTTAACAATGAGCAGTTCTTC
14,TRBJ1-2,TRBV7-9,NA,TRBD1,CASSFFEGAKGYTF,TGTGCCAGCAGCTTCTTTGAGGGGGCAAAGGGCTACACCTTC
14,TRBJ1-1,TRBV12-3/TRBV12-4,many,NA,CASLETGLDTEAFF,TGTGCCAGCCTGGAAACGGGGTTGGACACTGAAGCTTTCTTT
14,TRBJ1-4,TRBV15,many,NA,CATSRVGTSEKLFF,TGTGCCACCAGCAGAGTTGGGACATCCGAAAAACTGTTTTTT
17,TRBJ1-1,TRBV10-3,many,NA,CAISESSGAPRDTEAFF,TGTGCCATCAGTGAGTCCTCGGGGGCTCCCCGGGACACTGAAGCTTTCTTT
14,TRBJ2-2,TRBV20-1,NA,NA,CSARDLKGLRGLFF,TGCAGTGCTAGAGATCTGAAAGGGCTCAGGGGGCTGTTTTTT
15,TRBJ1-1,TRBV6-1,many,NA,CASSEQSILNTEAFF,TGTGCCAGCAGTGAACAGAGCATATTGAACACTGAAGCTTTCTTT
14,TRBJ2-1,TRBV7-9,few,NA,CASSLVGLLNEQFF,TGTGCCAGCAGCTTAGTTGGACTCCTTAATGAGCAGTTCTTC
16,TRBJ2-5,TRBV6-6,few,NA,CASSYSGGGLQETQYF,TGTGCCAGCAGTTACTCGGGAGGAGGGCTCCAAGAGACCCAGTACTTC
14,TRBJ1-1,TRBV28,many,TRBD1,CASSLGQLNTEAFF,TGTGCCAGCAGTTTGGGACAGCTGAACACTGAAGCTTTCTTT
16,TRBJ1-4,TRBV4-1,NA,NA,CAGSQGVGRLNEKLFF,TGCGCCGGCAGCCAAGGGGTCGGAAGACTTAATGAAAAACTGTTTTTT
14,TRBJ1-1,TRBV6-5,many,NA,CASSYDPNSTEAFF,TGTGCCAGCAGTTACGATCCTAATAGTACTGAAGCTTTCTTT
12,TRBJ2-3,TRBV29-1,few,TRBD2,CSYGTNTDTQYF,TGCAGCTACGGGACTAACACAGATACGCAGTATTTT
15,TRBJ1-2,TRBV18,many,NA,CASSPLDSPGVGYTF,TGTGCCAGCTCACCCCTGGACTCCCCCGGAGTTGGCTACACCTTC
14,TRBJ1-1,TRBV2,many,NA,CASSDKVTNTEAFF,TGTGCCAGCAGCGACAAGGTTACGAACACTGAAGCTTTCTTT
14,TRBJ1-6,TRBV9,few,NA,CASSVGQENSPLHF,TGTGCCAGCAGCGTAGGACAGGAGAATTCACCCCTCCACTTT
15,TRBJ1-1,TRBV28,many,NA,CASSPYDRTNAEAFF,TGTGCCAGCAGTCCCTACGACAGGACTAACGCTGAAGCTTTCTTT
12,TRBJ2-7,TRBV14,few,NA,CASSRGRVEQYF,TGTGCCAGCAGCCGTGGGCGGGTCGAGCAGTACTTC
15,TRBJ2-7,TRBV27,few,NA,CASSLSLGQTSEQYF,TGTGCCAGCAGTTTATCCCTGGGACAAACGAGCGAGCAGTACTTC
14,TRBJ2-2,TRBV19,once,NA,CASSIKGGTGELFF,TGTGCCAGTAGTATAAAGGGGGGGACCGGGGAGCTGTTTTTT
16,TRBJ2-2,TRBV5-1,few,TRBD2,CASSSRTSGNVGELFF,TGCGCCAGCAGCTCACGGACTAGCGGGAATGTCGGGGAGCTGTTTTTT
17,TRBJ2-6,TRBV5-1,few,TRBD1,CASSLGTADSGANVLTF,TGCGCCAGCAGCTTAGGGACAGCGGACTCTGGGGCCAACGTCCTGACTTTC
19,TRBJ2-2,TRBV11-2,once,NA,CASSLGLIVAIANTGELFF,TGTGCCAGCAGCTTAGGTCTGATTGTGGCCATCGCGAACACCGGGGAGCTGTTTTTT
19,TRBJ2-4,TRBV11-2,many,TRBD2,CASSLGTLAGGGLINIQYF,TGTGCCAGCAGCTTAGGAACGCTAGCGGGAGGCGGATTGATAAACATTCAGTACTTC
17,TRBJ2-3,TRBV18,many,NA,CASSPRGLTGDTDTQYF,TGTGCCAGCTCACCACGGGGTCTTACGGGAGACACAGATACGCAGTATTTT
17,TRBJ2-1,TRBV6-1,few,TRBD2,CASSYGLADSSYNEQFF,TGTGCCAGCAGCTACGGACTAGCGGATAGCTCCTACAATGAGCAGTTCTTC
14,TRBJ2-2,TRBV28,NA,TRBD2,CASRPSGSTGELFF,TGTGCCAGCAGGCCTAGCGGGAGCACCGGGGAGCTGTTTTTT
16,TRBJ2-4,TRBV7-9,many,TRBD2,CASSPLSGSYKNIQYF,TGTGCCAGCAGCCCCTTAAGCGGGAGTTACAAAAACATTCAGTACTTC
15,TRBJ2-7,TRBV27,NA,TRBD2,CASSLLGLAGGEQYF,TGTGCCAGCAGTTTATTGGGACTAGCGGGAGGCGAGCAGTACTTC
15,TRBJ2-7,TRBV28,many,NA,CASTRSGHLKREQYF,TGTGCCAGCACCAGGTCGGGACATCTCAAGAGGGAGCAGTACTTC
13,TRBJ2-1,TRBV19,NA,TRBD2,CAISSGRNNEQFF,TGTGCCATCTCTAGCGGGAGGAACAATGAGCAGTTCTTC
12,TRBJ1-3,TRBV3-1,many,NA,CASSRDGDTIYF,TGTGCCAGCAGCCGGGACGGGGACACCATATATTTT
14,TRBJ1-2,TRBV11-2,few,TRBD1,CASSERQGGYGYTF,TGTGCCAGCAGCGAGAGACAGGGAGGGTATGGCTACACCTTC
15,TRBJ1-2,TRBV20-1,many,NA,CSARDPGHSNYGYTF,TGCAGTGCTAGAGATCCGGGACACTCTAACTATGGCTACACCTTC
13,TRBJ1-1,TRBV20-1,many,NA,CSAPNGPGTEAFF,TGCAGTGCTCCCAACGGACCCGGCACTGAAGCTTTCTTT
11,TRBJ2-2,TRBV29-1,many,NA,CGGGSTGELFF,TGCGGCGGAGGATCCACCGGGGAGCTGTTTTTT
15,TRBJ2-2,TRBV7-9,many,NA,CASFSPGGTTGELFF,TGTGCCAGCTTTAGCCCCGGCGGAACCACCGGGGAGCTGTTTTTT
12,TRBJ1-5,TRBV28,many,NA,CASTPPGQPQHF,TGTGCCAGCACCCCCCCCGGTCAGCCCCAGCATTTT
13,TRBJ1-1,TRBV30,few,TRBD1,CAWARDRVTEAFF,TGTGCCTGGGCCCGGGACAGGGTAACTGAAGCTTTCTTT
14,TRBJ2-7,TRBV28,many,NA,CASTFLLSSHEQYF,TGTGCCAGCACTTTCCTTCTCAGCAGCCACGAGCAGTACTTC
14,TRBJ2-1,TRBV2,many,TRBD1,CAILGQGGYNEQFF,TGTGCCATCTTGGGACAGGGAGGGTACAATGAGCAGTTCTTC
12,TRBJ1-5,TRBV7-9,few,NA,CASSSDNQPQHF,TGTGCCAGCAGCTCGGACAATCAGCCCCAGCATTTT